This T cell receptor (beta chain) was observed in a study of T cells in Graves' hyperthyroidism and ophthalmopathy. Study results and caveats: The blood repertoire included most of the expanded thyroid clonotypes above 0.001.

CDR1 SGDLS and CDR2 YYNGEE come from the germline V gene. The ends were cut back, 0 bases at V and 5 bases at J, with 8 bases in the middle. There are 14 residues in the CDR3. Exclusion followed for patients with uncontrolled infection, other autoimmune disease, pregnancy or lactation. Using RNA transcripts as the source, TCR beta CDR3 regions were amplified. The TCR CDR3 first-round RT-PCR relied on the HTBI primer set. MiXCR was run by TCRdb on the multiplex PCR reads, yielding one entry per CDR3 protein. Of about 290,000 distinct CDR3 sequences listed, roughly 15% are singletons. Turning to this clonotype: The antigen remains undetermined.

This TCR was sampled from a woman in her thirties or forties with Graves' hyperthyroidism. Sequences were obtained from blood. This rearrangement joins TRBV9 to TRBJ1-4; D remains unclear. The CDR3 is CASSVDGQNEKLFF. In nucleotides, the CDR3 is TGTGCCAGCAGCGTAGACGGGCAGAATGAAAAACTGTTTTTT.